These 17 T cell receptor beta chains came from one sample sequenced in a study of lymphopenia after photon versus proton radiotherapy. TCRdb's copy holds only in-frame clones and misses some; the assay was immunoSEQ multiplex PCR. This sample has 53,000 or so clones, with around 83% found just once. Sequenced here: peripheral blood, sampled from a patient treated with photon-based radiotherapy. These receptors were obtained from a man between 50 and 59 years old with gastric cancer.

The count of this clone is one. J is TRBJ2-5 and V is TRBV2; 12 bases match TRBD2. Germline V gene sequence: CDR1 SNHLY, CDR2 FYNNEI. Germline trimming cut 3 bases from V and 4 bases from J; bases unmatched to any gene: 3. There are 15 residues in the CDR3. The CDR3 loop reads CASSDLGLAGETQYF. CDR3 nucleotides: TGTGCCAGCAGTGACTTGGGACTAGCGGGAGAGACCCAGTACTTC.

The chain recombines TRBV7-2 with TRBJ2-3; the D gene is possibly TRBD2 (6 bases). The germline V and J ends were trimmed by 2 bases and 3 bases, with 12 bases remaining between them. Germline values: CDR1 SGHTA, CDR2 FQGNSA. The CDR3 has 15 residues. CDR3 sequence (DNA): TGTGCCAGCAGCTTAACGGGAGTTGGAACAGATACGCAGTATTTT. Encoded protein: CASSLTGVGTDTQYF. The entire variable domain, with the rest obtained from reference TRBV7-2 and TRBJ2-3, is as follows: GAGVSQSPSNKVTEKGKDVELRCDPISGHTALYWYRQSLGQGLEFLIYFQGNSAPDKSGLPSDRFSAERTGGSVSTLTIQRTQQEDSAVYLCASSLTGVGTDTQYFGPGTRLTVL.

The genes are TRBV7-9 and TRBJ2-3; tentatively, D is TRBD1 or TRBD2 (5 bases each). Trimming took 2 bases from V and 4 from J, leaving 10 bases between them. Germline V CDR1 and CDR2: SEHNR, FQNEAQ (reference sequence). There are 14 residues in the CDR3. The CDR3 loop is CASSLTGAADTQYF. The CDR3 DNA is TGTGCCAGCAGCTTAACCGGGGCGGCAGATACGCAGTATTTT.

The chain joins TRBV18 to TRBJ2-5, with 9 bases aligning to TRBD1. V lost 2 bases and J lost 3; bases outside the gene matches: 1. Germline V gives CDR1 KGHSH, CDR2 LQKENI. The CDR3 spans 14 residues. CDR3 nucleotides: TGTGCCAGCTCACCAACAGGGGGCAAAGAGACCCAGTACTTC. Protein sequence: CASSPTGGKETQYF. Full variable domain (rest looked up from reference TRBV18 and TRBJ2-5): NAGVMQNPRHLVRRRGQEARLRCSPMKGHSHVYWYRQLPEEGLKFMVYLQKENIIDESGMPKERFSAEFPKEGPSILRIQQVVRGDSAAYFCASSPTGGKETQYFGPGTRLLVL.

CDR3 sequence reads: CASSSRAGTDTQYF. CDR3 nucleotides: TGTGCCAGCAGTAGTCGGGCGGGCACAGATACGCAGTATTTT. J is TRBJ2-3 and V is TRBV6-4; D gene ambiguous. This CDR3 is 14 amino acids long. Germline lookup yields CDR1 MRHNA and CDR2 SNTAGT. V was clipped by 5 bases and J by 1 base, with 10 bases between them.

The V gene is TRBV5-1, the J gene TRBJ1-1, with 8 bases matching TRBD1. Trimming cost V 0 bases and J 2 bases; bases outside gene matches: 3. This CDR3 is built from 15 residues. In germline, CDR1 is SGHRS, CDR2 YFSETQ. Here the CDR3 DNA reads TGCGCCAGCAGCTTGGATGGACAGGGAAACACTGAAGCTTTCTTT. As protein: CASSLDGQGNTEAFF.

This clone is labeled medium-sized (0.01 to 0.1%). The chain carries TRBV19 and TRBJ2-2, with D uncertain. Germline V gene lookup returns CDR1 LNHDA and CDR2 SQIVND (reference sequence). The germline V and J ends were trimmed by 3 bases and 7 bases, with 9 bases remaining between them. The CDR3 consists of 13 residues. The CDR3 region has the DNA TGTGCCAGTAGTATCACGTCGGGCGGGGAGCTGTTTTTT. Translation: CASSITSGGELFF.

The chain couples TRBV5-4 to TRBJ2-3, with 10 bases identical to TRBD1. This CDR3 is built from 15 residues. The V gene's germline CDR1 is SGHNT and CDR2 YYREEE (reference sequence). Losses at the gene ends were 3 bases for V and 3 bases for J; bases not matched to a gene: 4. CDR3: CASSYRTGGTDTQYF. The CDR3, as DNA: TGTGCCAGCAGCTACAGGACAGGGGGTACAGATACGCAGTATTTT.

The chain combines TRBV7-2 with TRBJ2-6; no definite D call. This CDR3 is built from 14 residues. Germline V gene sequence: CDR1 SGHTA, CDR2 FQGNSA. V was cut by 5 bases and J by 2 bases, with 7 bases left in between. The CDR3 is CASSDTAGANVLTF. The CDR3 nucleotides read TGTGCCAGCAGCGATACCGCTGGGGCCAACGTCCTGACTTTC.

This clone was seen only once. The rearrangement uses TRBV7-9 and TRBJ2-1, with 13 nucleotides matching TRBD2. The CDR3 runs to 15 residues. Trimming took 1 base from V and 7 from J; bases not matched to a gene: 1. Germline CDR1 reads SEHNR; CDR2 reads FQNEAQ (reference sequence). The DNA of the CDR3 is TGTGCCAGCAGCTTAGGGACTAGCGGGAGTAATGAGCAGTTCTTC. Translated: CASSLGTSGSNEQFF. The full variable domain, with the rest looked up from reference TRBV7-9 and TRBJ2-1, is DTGVSQNPRHKITKRGQNVTFRCDPISEHNRLYWYRQTLGQGPEFLTYFQNEAQLEKSRLLSDRFSAERPKGSFSTLEIQRTEQGDSAMYLCASSLGTSGSNEQFFGPGTRLTVL.

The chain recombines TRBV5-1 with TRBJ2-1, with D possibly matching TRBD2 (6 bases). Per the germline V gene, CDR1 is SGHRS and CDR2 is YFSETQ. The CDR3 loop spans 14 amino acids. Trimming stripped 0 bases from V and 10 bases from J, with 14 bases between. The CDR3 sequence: CASSLELALLEQFF. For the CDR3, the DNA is TGCGCCAGCAGCTTGGAACTAGCCCTTCTCGAGCAGTTCTTC. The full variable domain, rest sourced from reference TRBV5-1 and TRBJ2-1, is KAGVTQTPRYLIKTRGQQVTLSCSPISGHRSVSWYQQTPGQGLQFLFEYFSETQRNKGNFPGRFSGRQFSNSRSEMNVSTLELGDSALYLCASSLELALLEQFFGPGTRLTVL.

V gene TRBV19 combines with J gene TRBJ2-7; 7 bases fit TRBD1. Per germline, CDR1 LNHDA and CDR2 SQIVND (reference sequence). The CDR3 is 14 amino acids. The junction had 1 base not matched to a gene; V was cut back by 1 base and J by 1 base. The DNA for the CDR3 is TGTGCCAGTAGTATAGGGACAGGATCCTACGAGCAGTACTTC. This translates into CASSIGTGSYEQYF. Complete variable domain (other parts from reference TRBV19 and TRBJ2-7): DGGITQSPKYLFRKEGQNVTLSCEQNLNHDAMYWYRQDPGQGLRLIYYSQIVNDFQKGDIAEGYSVSREKKESFPLTVTSAQKNPTAFYLCASSIGTGSYEQYFGPGTRLTVT.

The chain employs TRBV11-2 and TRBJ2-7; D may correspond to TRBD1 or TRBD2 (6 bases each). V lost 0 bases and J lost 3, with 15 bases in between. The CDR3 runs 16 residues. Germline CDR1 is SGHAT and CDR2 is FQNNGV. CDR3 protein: CASSLDPDRRGYEQYF. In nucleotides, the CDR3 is TGTGCCAGCAGCTTAGACCCCGACAGGAGGGGCTACGAGCAGTACTTC.

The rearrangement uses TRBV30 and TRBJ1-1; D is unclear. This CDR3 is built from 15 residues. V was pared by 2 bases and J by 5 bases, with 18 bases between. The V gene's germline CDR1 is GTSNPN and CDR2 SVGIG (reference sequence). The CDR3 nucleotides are TGTGCCTGGAGTCCCTTAGCGGGGAAAGGAACTGAAGCTTTCTTT. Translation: CAWSPLAGKGTEAFF.

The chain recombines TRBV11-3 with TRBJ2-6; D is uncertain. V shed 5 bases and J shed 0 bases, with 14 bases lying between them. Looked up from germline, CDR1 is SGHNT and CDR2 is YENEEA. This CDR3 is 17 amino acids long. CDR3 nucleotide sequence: TGTGCCAGCAGCCCTGGTGGTCTAGGCTCTGGGGCCAACGTCCTGACTTTC. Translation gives CASSPGGLGSGANVLTF.

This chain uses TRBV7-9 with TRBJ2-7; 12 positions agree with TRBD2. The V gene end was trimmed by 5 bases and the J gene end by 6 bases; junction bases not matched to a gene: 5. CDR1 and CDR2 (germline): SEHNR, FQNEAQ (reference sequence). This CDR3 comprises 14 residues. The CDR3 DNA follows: TGTGCCAGCAGCCCTACACTAGCGGGAGGCGAGCAGTACTTC. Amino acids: CASSPTLAGGEQYF.

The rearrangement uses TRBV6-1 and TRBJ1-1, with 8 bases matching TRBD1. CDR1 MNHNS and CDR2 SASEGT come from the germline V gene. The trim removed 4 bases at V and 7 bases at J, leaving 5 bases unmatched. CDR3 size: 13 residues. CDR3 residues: CASSGQGRDEAFF. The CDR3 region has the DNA TGTGCCAGCAGTGGACAGGGGAGGGATGAAGCTTTCTTT.